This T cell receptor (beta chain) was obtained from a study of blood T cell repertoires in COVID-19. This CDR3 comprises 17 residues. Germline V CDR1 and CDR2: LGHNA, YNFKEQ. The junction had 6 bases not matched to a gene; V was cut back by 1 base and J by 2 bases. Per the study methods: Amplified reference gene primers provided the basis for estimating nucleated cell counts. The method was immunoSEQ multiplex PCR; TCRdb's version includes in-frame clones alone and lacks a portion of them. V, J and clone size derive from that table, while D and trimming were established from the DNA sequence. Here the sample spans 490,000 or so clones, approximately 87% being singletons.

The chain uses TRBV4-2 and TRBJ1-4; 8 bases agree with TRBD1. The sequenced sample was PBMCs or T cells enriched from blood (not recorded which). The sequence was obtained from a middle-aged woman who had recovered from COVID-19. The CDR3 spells CASSQGGQGSTNEKLFF. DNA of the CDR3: TGTGCCAGCAGCCAAGGAGGACAGGGTAGTACTAATGAAAAACTGTTTTTT.